This T cell receptor (beta chain) was identified during a study of blood T cell repertoires in COVID-19. TCRdb's table, derived via immunoSEQ multiplex PCR, lists solely in-frame clones and lacks some. There are about 180,000 clones in the sample; about 82% occur only once, and around 8.6% lies in the top ten. Trimming took 8 bases from V and 5 from J; bases not matched to a gene: 7. CDR3 size: 12 residues. Germline assignment: CDR1 GTSNPN and CDR2 SVGIG (reference sequence). The sequencing input was PBMCs or T cells enriched from blood (not recorded which). V is TRBV30 and J is TRBJ1-2; 8 bases fit TRBD1. This receptor was identified in a woman aged 25-40 years who had recovered from COVID-19. The CDR3 region is CARRTGTYGYTF. CDR3 bases: TGTGCCCGACGGACAGGGACGTATGGCTACACCTTC.